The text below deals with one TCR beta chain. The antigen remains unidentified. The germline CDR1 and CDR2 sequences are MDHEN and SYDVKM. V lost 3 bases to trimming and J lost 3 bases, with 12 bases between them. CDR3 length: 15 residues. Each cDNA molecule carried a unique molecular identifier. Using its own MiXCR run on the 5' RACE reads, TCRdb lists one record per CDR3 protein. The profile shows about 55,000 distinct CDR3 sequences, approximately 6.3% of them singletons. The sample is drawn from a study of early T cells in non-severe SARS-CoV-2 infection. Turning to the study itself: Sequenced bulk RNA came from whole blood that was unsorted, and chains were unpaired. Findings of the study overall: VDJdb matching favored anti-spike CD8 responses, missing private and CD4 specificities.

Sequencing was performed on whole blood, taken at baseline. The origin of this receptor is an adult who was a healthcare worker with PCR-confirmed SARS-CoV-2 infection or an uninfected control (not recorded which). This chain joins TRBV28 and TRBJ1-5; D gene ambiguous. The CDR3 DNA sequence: TGTGCCAGCAGTTTGATGGGAGGCCTCAATCAGCCCCAGCATTTT. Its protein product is CASSLMGGLNQPQHF.